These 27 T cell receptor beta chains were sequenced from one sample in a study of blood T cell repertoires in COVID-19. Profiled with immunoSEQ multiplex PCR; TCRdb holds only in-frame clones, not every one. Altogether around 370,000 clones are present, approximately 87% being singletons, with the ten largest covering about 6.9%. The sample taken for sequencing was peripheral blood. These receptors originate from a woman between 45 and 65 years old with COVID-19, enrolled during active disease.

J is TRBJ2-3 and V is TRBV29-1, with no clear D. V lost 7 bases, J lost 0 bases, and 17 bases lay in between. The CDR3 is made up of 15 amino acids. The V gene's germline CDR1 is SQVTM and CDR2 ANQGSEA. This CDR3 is CSAALRRPSTDTQYF. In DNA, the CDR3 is TGCAGCGCCGCCCTACGCAGGCCTAGCACAGATACGCAGTATTTT.

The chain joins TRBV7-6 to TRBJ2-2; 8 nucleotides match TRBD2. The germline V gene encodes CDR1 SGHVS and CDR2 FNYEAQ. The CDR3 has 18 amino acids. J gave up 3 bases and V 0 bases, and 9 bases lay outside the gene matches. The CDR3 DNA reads TGTGCCAGCAGCTTAGCGCACAGCGGGAGCTCTTACACCGGGGAGCTGTTTTTT. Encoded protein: CASSLAHSGSSYTGELFF.

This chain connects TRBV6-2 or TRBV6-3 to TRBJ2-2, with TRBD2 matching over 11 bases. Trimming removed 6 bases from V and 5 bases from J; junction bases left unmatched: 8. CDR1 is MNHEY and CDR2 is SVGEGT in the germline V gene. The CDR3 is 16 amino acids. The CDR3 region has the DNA TGTGCCAGCAGCCGGGGACTAGCGGTCGGGACCGGGGAGCTGTTTTTT. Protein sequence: CASSRGLAVGTGELFF.

CDR3 region: CATSDPSKGPGNEQFF. DNA for the CDR3: TGTGCCACCAGTGATCCGTCGAAGGGGCCCGGCAATGAGCAGTTCTTC. The rearrangement links TRBV24-1 to TRBJ2-1, with D perhaps TRBD1 (5 bases). Germline V gene sequence: CDR1 KGHDR, CDR2 SFDVKD. Trimming shortened V by 3 bases and J by 6 bases, and 17 bases separated the two germline ends. CDR3 length equals 16 residues.

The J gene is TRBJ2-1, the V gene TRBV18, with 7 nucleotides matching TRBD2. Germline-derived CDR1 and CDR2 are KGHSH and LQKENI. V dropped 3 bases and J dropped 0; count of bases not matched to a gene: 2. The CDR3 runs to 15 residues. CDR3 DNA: TGTGCCAGCTCACCCGGGAGGCTCTCCTACAATGAGCAGTTCTTC. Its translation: CASSPGRLSYNEQFF.

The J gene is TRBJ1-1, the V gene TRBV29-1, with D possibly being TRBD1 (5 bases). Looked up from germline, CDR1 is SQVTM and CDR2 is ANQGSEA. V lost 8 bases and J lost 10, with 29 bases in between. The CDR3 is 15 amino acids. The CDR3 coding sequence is TGCAGCTCGGGACTTGTGGGCAGGGAAGTTCCGGCAGCTTTCTTT. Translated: CSSGLVGREVPAAFF.

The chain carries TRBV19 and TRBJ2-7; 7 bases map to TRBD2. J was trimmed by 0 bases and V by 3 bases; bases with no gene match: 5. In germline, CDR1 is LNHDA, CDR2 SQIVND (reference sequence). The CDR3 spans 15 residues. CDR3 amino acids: CASSILGGVSYEQYF. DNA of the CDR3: TGTGCCAGTAGTATCCTTGGGGGGGTCTCCTACGAGCAGTACTTC.

The CDR3 region has the DNA TGTGCCAGCAGCATATGGTCAGGGCACTACAATGAGCAGTTCTTC. Encoded protein: CASSIWSGHYNEQFF. The V gene is TRBV21-1, the J gene TRBJ2-1; no check of the table's D call, TRBD1, against the DNA was made. TRBV21-1 is described as a pseudogene. The CDR3 sequence is 15 residues long.

CDR3 residues: CASSIWKGTGGMNTEAFF. CDR3 nucleotide sequence: TGTGCCAGTAGTATATGGAAGGGGACAGGGGGGATGAACACTGAAGCTTTCTTT. V gene TRBV19 combines with J gene TRBJ1-1; 11 nucleotides agree with TRBD1. V dropped 2 bases and J dropped 0; count of bases not matched to a gene: 8. This CDR3 is built from 18 residues. The germline gives CDR1 LNHDA, CDR2 SQIVND (reference sequence).

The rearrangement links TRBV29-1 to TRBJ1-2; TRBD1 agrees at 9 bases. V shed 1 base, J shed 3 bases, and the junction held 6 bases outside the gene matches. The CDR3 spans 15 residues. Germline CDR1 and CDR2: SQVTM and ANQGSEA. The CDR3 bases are TGCAGCGTTGAAGCCCGGGACAGGGAGCACTATGGCTACACCTTC. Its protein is CSVEARDREHYGYTF.

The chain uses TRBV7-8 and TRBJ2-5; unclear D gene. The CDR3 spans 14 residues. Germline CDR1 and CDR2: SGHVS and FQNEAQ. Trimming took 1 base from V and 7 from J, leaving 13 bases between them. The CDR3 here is CASSLVFLGGTQYF. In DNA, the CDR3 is TGTGCCAGCAGCTTAGTATTTCTAGGCGGGACCCAGTACTTC.

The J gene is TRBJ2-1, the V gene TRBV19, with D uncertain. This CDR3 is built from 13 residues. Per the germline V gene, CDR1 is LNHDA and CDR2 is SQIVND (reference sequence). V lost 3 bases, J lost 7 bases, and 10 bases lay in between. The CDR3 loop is CASSIVVRNEQFF. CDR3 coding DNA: TGTGCCAGTAGTATCGTCGTCAGGAATGAGCAGTTCTTC.

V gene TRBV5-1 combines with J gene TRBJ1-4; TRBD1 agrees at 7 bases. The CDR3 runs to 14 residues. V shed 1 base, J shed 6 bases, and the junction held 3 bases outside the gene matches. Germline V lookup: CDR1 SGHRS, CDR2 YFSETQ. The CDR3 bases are TGCGCCAGCAGCTTGACAGGGGTTGATGAAAAACTGTTTTTT. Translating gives CASSLTGVDEKLFF.

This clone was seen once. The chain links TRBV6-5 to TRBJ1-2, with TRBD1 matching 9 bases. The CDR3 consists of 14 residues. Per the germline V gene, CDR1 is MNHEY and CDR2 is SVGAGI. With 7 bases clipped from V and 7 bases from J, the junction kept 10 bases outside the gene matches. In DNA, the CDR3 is TGTGCCAGCACAACCCTACAGGGGGCGCCTGGCTACACCTTC. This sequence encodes CASTTLQGAPGYTF.

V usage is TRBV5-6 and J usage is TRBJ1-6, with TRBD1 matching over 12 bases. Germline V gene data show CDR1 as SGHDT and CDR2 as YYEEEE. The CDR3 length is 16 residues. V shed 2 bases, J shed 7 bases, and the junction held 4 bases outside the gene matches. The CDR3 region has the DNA TGTGCCAGCAGCTTACCGGGACAGGGGGCGAATTCACCCCTCCACTTT. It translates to CASSLPGQGANSPLHF.

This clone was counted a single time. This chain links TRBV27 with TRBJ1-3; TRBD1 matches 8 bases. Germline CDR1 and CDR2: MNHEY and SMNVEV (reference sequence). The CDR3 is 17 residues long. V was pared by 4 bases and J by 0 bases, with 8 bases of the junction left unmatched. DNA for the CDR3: TGTGCCAGCAGTTCCCCCGGACAGGGCCTCTCTGGAAACACCATATATTTT. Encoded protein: CASSSPGQGLSGNTIYF.

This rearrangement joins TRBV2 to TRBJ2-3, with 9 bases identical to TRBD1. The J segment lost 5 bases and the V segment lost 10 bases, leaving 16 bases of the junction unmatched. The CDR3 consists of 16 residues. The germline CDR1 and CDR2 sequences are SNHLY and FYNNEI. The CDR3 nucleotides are TGTGCCATTGGGGACAGGGCCCTCTTCCCACTAGATACGCAGTATTTT. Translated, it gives CAIGDRALFPLDTQYF.

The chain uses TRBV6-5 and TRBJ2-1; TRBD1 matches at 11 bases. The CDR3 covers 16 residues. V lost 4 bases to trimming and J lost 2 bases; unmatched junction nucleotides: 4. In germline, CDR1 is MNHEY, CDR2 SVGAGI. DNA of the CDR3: TGTGCCAGCAGTTCCGGGACAGGGGGGCCCTACAATGAGCAGTTCTTC. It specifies CASSSGTGGPYNEQFF.

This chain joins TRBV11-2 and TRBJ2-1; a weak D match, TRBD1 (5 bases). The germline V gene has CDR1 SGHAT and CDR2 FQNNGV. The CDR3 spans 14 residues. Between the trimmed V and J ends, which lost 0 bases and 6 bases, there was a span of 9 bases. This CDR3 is CASSLDWGGNEQFF. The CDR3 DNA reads TGTGCCAGCAGCTTAGATTGGGGCGGCAATGAGCAGTTCTTC.

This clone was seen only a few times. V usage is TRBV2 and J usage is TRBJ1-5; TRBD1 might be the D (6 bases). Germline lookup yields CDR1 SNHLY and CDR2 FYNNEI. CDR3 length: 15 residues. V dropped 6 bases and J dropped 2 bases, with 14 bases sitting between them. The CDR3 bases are TGTGCCAGCAGGGCATTACAGGGTCGCAATCAGCCCCAGCATTTT. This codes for CASRALQGRNQPQHF.

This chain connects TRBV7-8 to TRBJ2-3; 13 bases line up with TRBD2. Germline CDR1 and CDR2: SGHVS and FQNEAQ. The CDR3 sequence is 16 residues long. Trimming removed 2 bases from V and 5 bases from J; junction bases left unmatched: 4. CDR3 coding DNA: TGTGCCAGCAGCTTACGACTAGCGGGAGGATTAGATACGCAGTATTTT. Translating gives CASSLRLAGGLDTQYF.

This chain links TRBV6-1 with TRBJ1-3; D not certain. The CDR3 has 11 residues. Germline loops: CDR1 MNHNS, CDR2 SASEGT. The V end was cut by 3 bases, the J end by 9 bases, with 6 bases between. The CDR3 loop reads CASSDLGTIYF. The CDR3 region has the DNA TGTGCCAGCAGTGATCTAGGCACCATATATTTT.

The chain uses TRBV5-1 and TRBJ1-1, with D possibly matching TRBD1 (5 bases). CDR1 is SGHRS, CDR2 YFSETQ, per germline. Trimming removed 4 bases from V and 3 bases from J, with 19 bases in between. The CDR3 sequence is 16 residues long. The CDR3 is CASSPASDSIYTEAFF. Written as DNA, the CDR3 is TGCGCCAGCAGCCCCGCCTCTGACAGCATCTACACTGAAGCTTTCTTT.

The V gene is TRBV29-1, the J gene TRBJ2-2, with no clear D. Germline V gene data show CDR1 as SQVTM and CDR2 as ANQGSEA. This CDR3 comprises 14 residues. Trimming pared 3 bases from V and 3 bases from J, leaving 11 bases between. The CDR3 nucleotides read TGCAGCGTTGATGGTGACTCTTACACCGGGGAGCTGTTTTTT. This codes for CSVDGDSYTGELFF.

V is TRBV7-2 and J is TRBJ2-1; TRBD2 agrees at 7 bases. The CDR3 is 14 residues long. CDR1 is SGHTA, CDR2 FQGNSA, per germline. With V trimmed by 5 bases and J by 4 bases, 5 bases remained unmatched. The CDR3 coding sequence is TGTGCCAGCAGCGAACTAGCGTTATACAATGAGCAGTTCTTC. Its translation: CASSELALYNEQFF.

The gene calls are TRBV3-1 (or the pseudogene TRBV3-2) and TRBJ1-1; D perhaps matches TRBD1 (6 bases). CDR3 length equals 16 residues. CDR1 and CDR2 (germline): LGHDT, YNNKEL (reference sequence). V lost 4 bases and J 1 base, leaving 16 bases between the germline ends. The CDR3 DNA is TGTGCCAGCAGCCCGGGAGGGGGGCTTGGGAACACTGAAGCTTTCTTT. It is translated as CASSPGGGLGNTEAFF.

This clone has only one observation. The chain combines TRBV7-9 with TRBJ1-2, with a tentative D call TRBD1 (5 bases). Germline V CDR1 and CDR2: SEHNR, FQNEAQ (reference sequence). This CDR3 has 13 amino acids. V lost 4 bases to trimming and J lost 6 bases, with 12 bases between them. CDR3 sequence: CASSSQGGHGYTF. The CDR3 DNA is TGTGCCAGCAGCTCCCAGGGAGGTCATGGCTACACCTTC.